This T cell receptor (beta chain) was sequenced during a study of T cell responses to AZD1222 COVID-19 vaccine. Sequencing used immunoSEQ multiplex PCR; TCRdb keeps in-frame clones, though not all of them. The sample lists approximately 150,000 clones, about nine tenths occurring once. Doses given second, at about 4 or about 12 weeks, were pooled. This CDR3 has 15 residues. V was pared by 1 base and J by 1 base, with 3 bases of the junction left unmatched. Germline-derived CDR1 and CDR2 are SGHRS and YFSETQ. The sequence came from an adult who received the AZD1222 COVID-19 vaccine. The specimen was peripheral blood, collected 28 days after the second AZD1222 dose. The chain recombines TRBV5-1 with TRBJ1-1; TRBD1 matches at 8 bases. In nucleotides, the CDR3 is TGCGCCAGCAGCTTGTCCACAGGGGGGAACACTGAAGCTTTCTTT. Protein: CASSLSTGGNTEAFF.